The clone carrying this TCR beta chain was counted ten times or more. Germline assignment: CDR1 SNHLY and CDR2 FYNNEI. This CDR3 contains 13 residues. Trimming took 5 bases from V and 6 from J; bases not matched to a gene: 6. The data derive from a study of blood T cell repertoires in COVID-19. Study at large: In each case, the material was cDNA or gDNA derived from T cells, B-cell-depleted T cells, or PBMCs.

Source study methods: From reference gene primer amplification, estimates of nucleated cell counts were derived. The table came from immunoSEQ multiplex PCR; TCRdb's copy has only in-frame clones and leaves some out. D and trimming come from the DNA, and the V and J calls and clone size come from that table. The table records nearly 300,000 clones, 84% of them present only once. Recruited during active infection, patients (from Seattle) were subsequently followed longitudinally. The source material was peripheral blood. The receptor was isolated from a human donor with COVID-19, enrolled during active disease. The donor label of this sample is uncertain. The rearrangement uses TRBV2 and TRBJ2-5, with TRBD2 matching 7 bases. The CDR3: CASSWTRSQTQYF. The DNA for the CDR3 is TGTGCCAGCAGTTGGACTAGGAGTCAGACCCAGTACTTC.